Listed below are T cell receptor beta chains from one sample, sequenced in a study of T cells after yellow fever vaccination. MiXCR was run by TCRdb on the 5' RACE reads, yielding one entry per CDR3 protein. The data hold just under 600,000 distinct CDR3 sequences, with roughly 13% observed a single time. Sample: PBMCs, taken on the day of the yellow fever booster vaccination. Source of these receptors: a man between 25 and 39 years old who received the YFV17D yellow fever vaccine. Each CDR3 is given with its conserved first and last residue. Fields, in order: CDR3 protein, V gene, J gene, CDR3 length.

CDR3aa: CASAGGRGKETQYF; v_gene: TRBV7-6; j_gene: TRBJ2-5; len: 14
CDR3aa: CAWSPGQGTEKLFF; v_gene: TRBV30; j_gene: TRBJ1-4; len: 14
CDR3aa: CASSTDRGAKNIQYF; v_gene: TRBV12-3/TRBV12-4; j_gene: TRBJ2-4; len: 15
CDR3aa: CASSRKFGSPTDTQYF; v_gene: TRBV12-3/TRBV12-4; j_gene: TRBJ2-3; len: 16
CDR3aa: CASSAAGVEAFF; v_gene: TRBV7-9; j_gene: TRBJ1-1; len: 12
CDR3aa: CASSVSGSLGETQYF; v_gene: TRBV12-3/TRBV12-4; j_gene: TRBJ2-5; len: 15
CDR3aa: CASRQPSNEKLFF; v_gene: TRBV19; j_gene: TRBJ1-4; len: 13
CDR3aa: CSAGLAGTETQYF; v_gene: TRBV20-1; j_gene: TRBJ2-5; len: 13
CDR3aa: CASSRHPGLADNTGELFF; v_gene: TRBV27; j_gene: TRBJ2-2; len: 18
CDR3aa: CASSPINAVSTDTQYF; v_gene: TRBV27; j_gene: TRBJ2-3; len: 16
CDR3aa: CASSLGRLGNTEAFF; v_gene: TRBV7-2; j_gene: TRBJ1-1; len: 15
CDR3aa: CASSQDERNTEAFF; v_gene: TRBV4-3; j_gene: TRBJ1-1; len: 14
CDR3aa: CASSMFKGRGHNEQFF; v_gene: TRBV19; j_gene: TRBJ2-1; len: 16
CDR3aa: CASSPPQREANEQFF; v_gene: TRBV18; j_gene: TRBJ2-1; len: 15
CDR3aa: CASSKGAGTYQETQYF; v_gene: TRBV21-1; j_gene: TRBJ2-5; len: 16
CDR3aa: CASSKPVVTSRLYEQYF; v_gene: TRBV21-1; j_gene: TRBJ2-7; len: 17
CDR3aa: CASSLRISSYNEQFF; v_gene: TRBV3-1; j_gene: TRBJ2-1; len: 15
CDR3aa: CASTTGPSGDNTGELFF; v_gene: TRBV9; j_gene: TRBJ2-2; len: 17
CDR3aa: CASSYSGKAYNEQFF; v_gene: TRBV7-8; j_gene: TRBJ2-1; len: 15
CDR3aa: CASRYGGSYNEQFF; v_gene: TRBV7-2; j_gene: TRBJ2-1; len: 14
CDR3aa: CSVGQEQFF; v_gene: TRBV20-1; j_gene: TRBJ2-1; len: 9
CDR3aa: CASSRRVGTEAFF; v_gene: TRBV4-3; j_gene: TRBJ1-1; len: 13
CDR3aa: CASSLVSSREQFF; v_gene: TRBV12-3/TRBV12-4; j_gene: TRBJ2-1; len: 13
CDR3aa: CASSRGREAFF; v_gene: TRBV3-1; j_gene: TRBJ1-1; len: 11
CDR3aa: CASSDPRYEQYF; v_gene: TRBV6-6; j_gene: TRBJ2-7; len: 12
CDR3aa: CAISSGGTQETQYF; v_gene: TRBV12-3/TRBV12-4; j_gene: TRBJ2-5; len: 14
CDR3aa: CSARDLSRNEQFF; v_gene: TRBV20-1; j_gene: TRBJ2-1; len: 13
CDR3aa: CSAQTGTSGSNTQYF; v_gene: TRBV20-1; j_gene: TRBJ2-3; len: 15
CDR3aa: CASSLFSNSNQPQHF; v_gene: TRBV7-2; j_gene: TRBJ1-5; len: 15
CDR3aa: CASSLVAGSLGAGNTIYF; v_gene: TRBV11-2; j_gene: TRBJ1-3; len: 18
CDR3aa: CASSQQIRKPPGGTQYF; v_gene: TRBV3-1; j_gene: TRBJ2-5; len: 17
CDR3aa: CASSYLESSYNEQFF; v_gene: TRBV6-5; j_gene: TRBJ2-1; len: 15
CDR3aa: CASSPGVPSEAFF; v_gene: TRBV27; j_gene: TRBJ1-1; len: 13
CDR3aa: CAISDNPGGSGNTIYF; v_gene: TRBV10-3; j_gene: TRBJ1-3; len: 16
CDR3aa: CASSYSGLAPGELFF; v_gene: TRBV6-5; j_gene: TRBJ2-2; len: 15
CDR3aa: CASSQRTGGGSEQYF; v_gene: TRBV12-3/TRBV12-4; j_gene: TRBJ2-7; len: 15
CDR3aa: CASSYTGTLNTGELFF; v_gene: TRBV4-3; j_gene: TRBJ2-2; len: 16
CDR3aa: CASSFRQGPEAFF; v_gene: TRBV5-1; j_gene: TRBJ1-1; len: 13
CDR3aa: CASDSGTGGNNEQFF; v_gene: TRBV7-6; j_gene: TRBJ2-1; len: 15
CDR3aa: CASSGDRDQPQHF; v_gene: TRBV11-1; j_gene: TRBJ1-5; len: 13
CDR3aa: CASSDGGKAFF; v_gene: TRBV6-1; j_gene: TRBJ1-1; len: 11
CDR3aa: CASSQGAVMNTEAFF; v_gene: TRBV18; j_gene: TRBJ1-1; len: 15
CDR3aa: CSSIPLGYEQYF; v_gene: TRBV20-1; j_gene: TRBJ2-7; len: 12
CDR3aa: CASSQQGGYEQYF; v_gene: TRBV4-3; j_gene: TRBJ2-7; len: 13
CDR3aa: CASSLSAFSNQPQHF; v_gene: TRBV27; j_gene: TRBJ1-5; len: 15
CDR3aa: CAAVISGSVEQYF; v_gene: TRBV6-1; j_gene: TRBJ2-7; len: 13
CDR3aa: CASSFLTGSGDTEAFF; v_gene: TRBV27; j_gene: TRBJ1-1; len: 16
CDR3aa: CSVEGGETGAGYEQYF; v_gene: TRBV29-1; j_gene: TRBJ2-7; len: 16
CDR3aa: CSARTSISYEQYF; v_gene: TRBV20-1; j_gene: TRBJ2-7; len: 13
CDR3aa: CASRAMNEQFF; v_gene: TRBV7-2; j_gene: TRBJ2-1; len: 11
CDR3aa: CASSLAIAREQYF; v_gene: TRBV7-2; j_gene: TRBJ2-7; len: 13
CDR3aa: CATSPRAGPAPDTQYF; v_gene: TRBV15; j_gene: TRBJ2-3; len: 16
CDR3aa: CASSGRSSSGANVLTF; v_gene: TRBV12-3/TRBV12-4; j_gene: TRBJ2-6; len: 16
CDR3aa: CASSRLELAGVEQYF; v_gene: TRBV11-2; j_gene: TRBJ2-7; len: 15
CDR3aa: CASSLQGLYNEQFF; v_gene: TRBV7-2; j_gene: TRBJ2-1; len: 14
CDR3aa: CASSEFVAGRVYEQYF; v_gene: TRBV6-1; j_gene: TRBJ2-7; len: 16
CDR3aa: CASTRASGSTDTQYF; v_gene: TRBV19; j_gene: TRBJ2-3; len: 15
CDR3aa: CASSSGQQGGTDTQYF; v_gene: TRBV5-1; j_gene: TRBJ2-3; len: 16
CDR3aa: CASSLETDYEQYF; v_gene: TRBV5-1; j_gene: TRBJ2-7; len: 13
CDR3aa: CASNVEGIYNEQFF; v_gene: TRBV28; j_gene: TRBJ2-1; len: 14